This T cell receptor beta chain was identified in a study of shared clonotypes between healthy human individuals. The CDR3 has 13 amino acids. Germline CDR1 SGHDN, CDR2 FVKESK. Trimming took off 6 bases at V and 3 bases at J, with 9 bases between the two ends. Sequenced by immunoSEQ multiplex PCR; TCRdb stores in-frame clones only, minus some. Here the sample spans around 1.4 million clones, about 98.5% being singletons. J is TRBJ1-5 and V is TRBV14, with D unresolved. The sequence derives from a man aged 25 to 45 in good health. The sample taken for sequencing was naive CD4+ T cells sorted from blood. Specified subset: CD45RA+ positively selected. For the CDR3, the DNA is TGTGCCAGCAGTACCAGCTCCAATCAGCCCCAGCATTTT. This translates into CASSTSSNQPQHF.